Below are 20 T cell receptor beta chains sequenced from a single sample in a study of T cells after yellow fever vaccination. TCRdb re-called the 5' RACE reads through MiXCR, storing one row per CDR3 protein. Seen here are some 260,000 distinct CDR3 sequences, about 5.2% observed once, and the top ten hold around 3.5%. The sequences come from CD4+ T cells sorted from PBMCs, collected on the day of the yellow fever booster vaccination. Receptor source: a man aged 18 to 29 who received the YFV17D yellow fever vaccine.

The rearrangement links TRBV7-3 to TRBJ2-3; possible D gene TRBD1, 6 bases. The CDR3 consists of 15 residues. Germline CDR1 is SGHTA and CDR2 is FQGTGA. Trimming removed 3 bases from V and 5 bases from J, with 15 bases in between. DNA of the CDR3: TGTGCCAGCAGCTTTCAGGACAGTAGTGGAGATACGCAGTATTTT. This sequence encodes CASSFQDSSGDTQYF.

There are many counts of this clonotype. V is TRBV9 and J is TRBJ1-6; TRBD1 might be the D (6 bases). The V and J ends lost 4 bases and 5 bases respectively, with 10 bases between them. CDR1 and CDR2 (germline): SGDLS, YYNGEE. This CDR3 spans 14 amino acids. The CDR3 region is CASSPQGNNSPLHF. The CDR3 DNA reads TGTGCCAGCAGCCCTCAGGGGAATAATTCACCCCTCCACTTT.

This clonotype has only a few counts. The gene calls are TRBV11-2 and TRBJ1-2; D gene ambiguous. The CDR3 consists of 15 residues. Germline V CDR1 and CDR2: SGHAT, FQNNGV. Trimming took 1 base from V and 8 from J, leaving 17 bases between them. The chain's CDR3 is CASSLGSDGRGGYTF. The CDR3 nucleotides read TGTGCCAGCAGCTTAGGCTCGGACGGCCGTGGAGGCTACACCTTC.

This clonotype appeared many times. The chain links TRBV18 to TRBJ2-1; TRBD2 matches at 7 bases. Germline V lookup: CDR1 KGHSH, CDR2 LQKENI. V gave up 3 bases and J gave up 11 bases; unmatched junction bases: 4. The CDR3 is 12 amino acids. The CDR3 bases are TGTGCCAGCTCACCGCAGGGAGGGCAGCAGTTCTTC. Translated: CASSPQGGQQFF.

Many counts were recorded for this clonotype. The rearrangement uses TRBV28 and TRBJ2-7, with TRBD2 matching 7 bases. The CDR3 covers 13 residues. Losses at the gene ends were 6 bases for V and 3 bases for J; bases not matched to a gene: 5. Germline values: CDR1 MDHEN, CDR2 SYDVKM. CDR3 in amino acids: CASRAPGGYEQYV. CDR3 DNA sequence: TGTGCCAGCAGGGCGCCGGGGGGCTACGAGCAGTACGTC.

The chain combines TRBV7-9 with TRBJ2-7, with D uncertain. This CDR3 contains 17 residues. The germline V gene has CDR1 SEHNR and CDR2 FQNEAQ (reference sequence). Trimming shortened V by 1 base and J by 0 bases, and 16 bases separated the two germline ends. CDR3 sequence reads: CASSLVRRLGSSYEQYF. The CDR3 DNA reads TGTGCCAGCAGCTTAGTTCGTCGACTGGGAAGCTCCTACGAGCAGTACTTC.

This clonotype was picked up many times. V usage is TRBV11-2 and J usage is TRBJ2-1; D unclear. This CDR3 is built from 16 residues. CDR1 and CDR2 from the germline V gene are SGHAT and FQNNGV. The ends were cut back, 3 bases at V and 5 bases at J, with 17 bases in the middle. The CDR3 loop reads CASSFVRSSKHNEQFF. CDR3 DNA: TGTGCCAGCAGCTTTGTGCGGTCTTCAAAGCACAATGAGCAGTTCTTC.

On this clonotype: The CDR3 ends on some other residue instead of the conserved phenylalanine or tryptophan, so this is likely a read error. The J gene is TRBJ1-1, the V gene TRBV2, with D unresolved. V was trimmed by 1 base and J by 2 bases, leaving 5 bases between them. Germline assignment: CDR1 SNHLY and CDR2 FYNNEI. CDR3 length equals 13 residues. The CDR3 sequence is CASSEELNTEAFS. The DNA of the CDR3 is TGTGCCAGCAGTGAAGAACTAAACACTGAAGCTTTCTCT.

The chain uses TRBV19 and TRBJ2-3, with D hard to call. This CDR3 region has 15 residues. Trimming took 3 bases from V and 2 from J, leaving 12 bases between them. Germline values: CDR1 LNHDA, CDR2 SQIVND (reference sequence). The DNA of the CDR3 is TGTGCCAGTAGTATCTTTGCTGACCCCACAGATACGCAGTATTTT. This gives the protein CASSIFADPTDTQYF. The variable domain in full, with the rest retrieved from reference TRBV19 and TRBJ2-3, is DGGITQSPKYLFRKEGQNVTLSCEQNLNHDAMYWYRQDPGQGLRLIYYSQIVNDFQKGDIAEGYSVSREKKESFPLTVTSAQKNPTAFYLCASSIFADPTDTQYFGPGTRLTVL.

This clonotype was observed at least ten times. The chain has TRBV5-4 and TRBJ2-2, with unresolved D. Germline CDR1 and CDR2: SGHNT and YYREEE (reference sequence). The V and J ends lost 0 bases and 2 bases respectively, with 8 bases between them. The CDR3 contains 15 residues. The CDR3 sequence is CASSLASSNTGELFF. The CDR3 DNA sequence: TGTGCCAGCAGCTTGGCCTCCAGCAACACCGGGGAGCTGTTTTTT. The full variable domain, its missing parts supplied by reference TRBV5-4 and TRBJ2-2, is ETGVTQSPTHLIKTRGQQVTLRCSSQSGHNTVSWYQQALGQGPQFIFQYYREEENGRGNFPPRFSGLQFPNYSSELNVNALELDDSALYLCASSLASSNTGELFFGEGSRLTVL.

V gene TRBV20-1 combines with J gene TRBJ2-7; 10 bases match TRBD1. This CDR3 comprises 13 residues. Germline CDR1 DFQATT, CDR2 SNEGSKA (reference sequence). CDR3 protein: CSVRGTGAYEQYV. The CDR3 DNA reads TGCAGTGTTAGAGGGACAGGGGCCTACGAGCAGTACGTC.

The J gene is TRBJ1-6, the V gene TRBV7-2, with D possibly matching TRBD1 (6 bases). The CDR3 contains 15 residues. Germline V gene data show CDR1 as SGHTA and CDR2 as FQGNSA. Trimming cost V 5 bases and J 6 bases, with 14 bases left between them. CDR3 nucleotides: TGTGCCAGCAGCCAGGAGAGGACAGCTAATTCACCCCTCCACTTT. Its translation is CASSQERTANSPLHF.

This clonotype was found a few times. V is TRBV29-1 and J is TRBJ2-5, with D tentatively TRBD1 (6 bases). The CDR3 runs to 16 residues. V was clipped by 7 bases and J by 4 bases, with 25 bases between them. Germline values: CDR1 SQVTM, CDR2 ANQGSEA. The CDR3 coding sequence is TGCAGCGCCACCCGGGACAAGGGCCTATGGGGAGAGACCCAGTACTTC. Translation: CSATRDKGLWGETQYF. Filled out from reference TRBV29-1 and TRBJ2-5, the complete variable domain reads SAVISQKPSRDICQRGTSLTIQCQVDSQVTMMFWYRQQPGQSLTLIATANQGSEATYESGFVIDKFPISRPNLTFSTLTVSNMSPEDSSIYLCSATRDKGLWGETQYFGPGTRLLVL.

The sample holds a few counts of this clonotype. This chain connects TRBV20-1 to TRBJ1-2; D remains unclear. Germline loops: CDR1 DFQATT, CDR2 SNEGSKA (reference sequence). The length of the CDR3 is 11 residues. The V end lost 5 bases, the J end lost 8 bases, and 12 bases lay between the germline ends. The CDR3 reads CSAVGIHGYTF. The CDR3 nucleotides are TGCAGTGCTGTCGGAATTCACGGCTACACCTTC.

At least ten counts were recorded for this clonotype. V gene TRBV20-1 combines with J gene TRBJ2-2; D may be TRBD1 or TRBD2 (5 bases each). The CDR3 consists of 15 residues. Germline V lookup: CDR1 DFQATT, CDR2 SNEGSKA (reference sequence). V was clipped by 1 base and J by 6 bases, with 15 bases between them. The CDR3 reads CSARAWDQFAGELFF. CDR3 sequence (DNA): TGCAGTGCTAGAGCCTGGGACCAATTCGCCGGGGAGCTGTTTTTT.

There are many counts of this clonotype. The rearrangement uses TRBV9 and TRBJ1-1; possibly TRBD1 for D (5 bases). This CDR3 region has 15 residues. Germline V gene sequence: CDR1 SGDLS, CDR2 YYNGEE. Trimming stripped 0 bases from V and 1 base from J, with 10 bases between. The CDR3 DNA follows: TGTGCCAGCAGCGTAGGGGGGGGATCGAACACTGAAGCTTTCTTT. It is translated as CASSVGGGSNTEAFF.

The chain links TRBV20-1 to TRBJ2-7; the match to TRBD1 covers 9 bases. The germline V gene encodes CDR1 DFQATT and CDR2 SNEGSKA (reference sequence). The V segment lost 6 bases and the J segment 3 bases; nucleotides outside the gene matches: 12. CDR3 length: 15 residues. The CDR3 DNA reads as TGCAGTGCATACCAGGGACAGGGTTCTTTCTACGAGCAGTACTTC. Translation: CSAYQGQGSFYEQYF.

The table lists this clonotype with a few counts. V usage is TRBV9 and J usage is TRBJ2-5; the match to TRBD2 covers 9 bases. The germline V gene has CDR1 SGDLS and CDR2 YYNGEE. The junction had 6 bases not matched to a gene; V was cut back by 2 bases and J by 4 bases. This CDR3 region has 15 residues. The CDR3 here is CASSVGTSWRETQYF. CDR3 DNA: TGTGCCAGCAGCGTGGGGACTAGCTGGAGAGAGACCCAGTACTTC.

The chain recombines TRBV9 with TRBJ1-2; no reliable D call. The CDR3 is made up of 14 amino acids. Germline lookup yields CDR1 SGDLS and CDR2 YYNGEE. V was clipped by 0 bases and J by 2 bases, with 8 bases between them. CDR3 loop: CASSVDYRNYGYTF. The DNA for the CDR3 is TGTGCCAGCAGCGTAGATTACAGAAACTATGGCTACACCTTC. Together with reference TRBV9 and TRBJ1-2, the CDR3 gives the full variable domain: DSGVTQTPKHLITATGQRVTLRCSPRSGDLSVYWYQQSLDQGLQFLIQYYNGEERAKGNILERFSAQQFPDLHSELNLSSLELGDSALYFCASSVDYRNYGYTFGSGTRLTVV.

This clonotype appeared a few times. Possible read error: a much larger clone is one base away. This chain links TRBV20-1 with TRBJ2-5, with D unresolved. The CDR3 sequence is 12 residues long. CDR1 is DFQATT and CDR2 is SNEGSKA in the germline V gene (reference sequence). The CDR3 sequence is CSARQYQGTQYF. The CDR3 DNA reads TGCAGTGCTAGACAGTACCAAGGGACCCAGTACTTC.